This TCR beta chain was recovered during a study of T cell responses to AZD1222 COVID-19 vaccine (dated by TCRdb to the early 2020s). Regarding the research as a whole: TCR sequencing covered more than 230 trial participants: 200 to 220 given two doses of AZD1222 and around 25 given two doses of MenACWY control vaccine. Trial participants were enrolled by age into 18-55, 56-69 and 70-plus year subgroups, with roughly 150, 30 and 60 TCR-sequenced participants respectively. General conclusions and limits of the study: Participants were mostly white British and included more females than males, and it was suggested by the authors that clonal diversity may have been underestimated. The whole spike protein was spanned by vaccine-associated CD4 TCRs, and dominant responses were seen in regions 160-218 and 743-854. The 56-69-year group was small, and its depth increase did not reach significance, likely because of low power. Because no day 14 peak-response samples were available, repertoires were characterized only after the peak T cell response. Epitopes outside the regions mutated in the B.1.351 and B.1.1.7 variants were reportedly recognized by nearly half of the unique spike-specific TCRs. After two AZD1222 doses, spike-specific TCR breadth and depth were significantly higher than at day 0 and than in MenACWY recipients. Conclusions about previously exposed vaccinees are limited, since just five to seven AZD1222 recipients were seropositive for SARS-CoV-2 at baseline.

This clone turned up a few times. The antigen it recognizes is unknown. The input lacks base qualities; no much larger clone sits a single base away. The germline V gene provides CDR1 MGHRA and CDR2 YSYEKL. The CDR3 runs 17 residues from the cysteine to the phenylalanine. The DNA shown is the 51-base CDR3, in frame from base 1. Trimming accounts for 3 bases at V and 1 base at J, while the number of junction bases matched to no gene is 5. The CDR3 regions of human TCRbeta chains were analyzed by immunosequencing. In the paper's pipeline: Repertoire TCRs were matched against a reference library of SARS-CoV-2-specific TCRs generated with the MIRA antigen-specificity platform. Breadth meant the fraction of unique TCRs that were SARS-CoV-2-associated, whereas depth meant the fraction of total T cells that were SARS-CoV-2-associated. Using the MIRA data, each spike-specific TCR was mapped to the spike region that the TCR reacts to and placed in a CD4 or CD8 class. Log10-transformed breadth and depth values were compared by one-way ANOVA with Sidak's multiple comparisons tests. Drawn from immuneACCESS, this table holds only the in-frame rearrangements with V and J called that TCRdb kept. Clones are partly lost; checked studies trace under half to an unresolved V gene and leave the rest unexplained. D and trimming come from the DNA, and the V and J calls and clone size come from that table. The sample table contains roughly 60,000 clones; only one count was recorded for about three quarters of them. Roughly 3.6% of the sample is in the top ten clones.

The sample's time point label, in plain terms: about 28 days (+/-7) after the second vaccine dose. Because spike-specific TCR depth and breadth did not differ between the two schedules, AZD1222 recipients who got a second dose at roughly 4 weeks were pooled with those who got a second dose at roughly 12 weeks. The vaccinee samples were drawn from two UK trials, COV001 and COV002, one of which was a single-blind randomized controlled phase 2/3 trial testing AZD1222 (ChAdOx1 nCoV-19) in healthy adults. Trial participant PBMC samples were collected at day 0 and day 28 after the second dose for TCRbeta chain sequencing.

The sequence was obtained from an adult who received the AZD1222 COVID-19 vaccine. The source material was peripheral blood, sampled 28 days after the second AZD1222 dose. The rearrangement joined TRBV4-1 to TRBJ2-2; 10 nucleotides in the junction match TRBD2. Here is the DNA: TGCGCCAGCAGCCAGGCTAGCGGGGGAGTGAACACCGGGGAGCTGTTTTTT. It translates to CASSQASGGVNTGELFF.